The 20 T cell receptor beta chains below were found in one sample sequenced in a study of cytomegalovirus exposure and HLA in healthy donors. Primers: 60 Vbeta forward and 13 Jbeta reverse. Sequenced by immunoSEQ multiplex PCR; TCRdb stores in-frame clones only, minus some. This sample has 240,000 or so clones; roughly 87% occur once, and the top ten carry 5.4%. The sample taken for sequencing was PBMCs. These receptors came from a woman aged 40 to 50 in good health and CMV-seropositive.

Comments on this clone: Mismatch with germline at one junction end may stem from a read error. The chain combines TRBV7-7 with TRBJ1-3; TRBD1 aligns across 8 bases. Germline values: CDR1 SSHAT, CDR2 FNYEAQ (reference sequence). The CDR3 sequence is 13 residues long. CDR3 coding DNA: TGTGCTAGCAGCTTCGACAGGGGTAACACCATATATTTT. Translated: CASSFDRGNTIYF.

Turning to this clone: The junction differs from germline at one of its ends, possibly a read error. V gene TRBV7-9 combines with J gene TRBJ2-4, with TRBD1 matching over 9 bases. The CDR3 is 12 amino acids. Germline-derived CDR1 and CDR2 are SEHNR and FQNEAQ (reference sequence). Written as DNA, the CDR3 is TGTTCCAGCAGCTGGGACAGGGCCATTCAGTACTTC. It yields the protein CSSSWDRAIQYF. Full variable domain (rest looked up from reference TRBV7-9 and TRBJ2-4): DTGVSQNPRHKITKRGQNVTFRCDPISEHNRLYWYRQTLGQGPEFLTYFQNEAQLEKSRLLSDRFSAERPKGSFSTLEIQRTEQGDSAMYLCSSSWDRAIQYFGAGTRLSVL.

The chain employs TRBV5-4 and TRBJ1-2; 12 bases line up with TRBD1. In germline, CDR1 is SGHNT, CDR2 YYREEE (reference sequence). The junction had 12 bases not matched to a gene; V was cut back by 6 bases and J by 6 bases. The CDR3 consists of 16 residues. The DNA of the CDR3 is TGTGCCAGCACCCCAAGCACGGGACAGGGGGCCGATGGCTACACCTTC. Encoded protein: CASTPSTGQGADGYTF. Supplemented by reference TRBV5-4 and TRBJ1-2, the full variable domain reads ETGVTQSPTHLIKTRGQQVTLRCSSQSGHNTVSWYQQALGQGPQFIFQYYREEENGRGNFPPRFSGLQFPNYSSELNVNALELDDSALYLCASTPSTGQGADGYTFGSGTRLTVV.

In this sample, this clone turned up once. The J gene is TRBJ2-1, the V gene TRBV9; possibly TRBD2 for D (5 bases). This CDR3 region has 16 residues. Looked up from germline, CDR1 is SGDLS and CDR2 is YYNGEE. Trimming took 0 bases from V and 4 from J, leaving 14 bases between them. The DNA of the CDR3 is TGTGCCAGCAGCGTAGGGGCGGGTCTTCAATACAATGAGCAGTTCTTC. Amino acids: CASSVGAGLQYNEQFF.

This chain joins TRBV6-5 and TRBJ2-3, with D maybe TRBD2 (5 bases). This CDR3 has 15 residues. The V end was cut by 2 bases, the J end by 0 bases, with 9 bases between. CDR1 and CDR2 from the germline V gene are MNHEY and SVGAGI. The CDR3 coding sequence is TGTGCCAGCAGTTACAAATGGACTAGCACAGATACGCAGTATTTT. Translated, it gives CASSYKWTSTDTQYF.

This clone appeared a few times. The V gene is TRBV7-3, the J gene TRBJ2-3; D may be TRBD2 (6 bases). Between the trimmed V and J ends, which lost 4 bases and 3 bases, there was a span of 14 bases. The CDR3 covers 15 residues. Germline assignment: CDR1 SGHTA and CDR2 FQGTGA. The CDR3 reads CASSSGGSGTDTQYF. Here the CDR3 DNA reads TGTGCCAGCAGCTCTGGTGGTAGCGGTACAGATACGCAGTATTTT.

This chain uses TRBV19 with TRBJ1-6; D may be TRBD1 (5 bases). The CDR3 has 15 residues. Between the trimmed V and J ends, which lost 6 bases and 8 bases, there was a span of 17 bases. The germline V gene encodes CDR1 LNHDA and CDR2 SQIVND (reference sequence). The CDR3 nucleotides read TGTGCCAGTAGCCGGGGACTTACTGGAGATTCACCCCTCCACTTT. Residues: CASSRGLTGDSPLHF.

The chain is built from TRBV29-1 and TRBJ1-3; 8 bases match TRBD1. The CDR3 is 14 amino acids. J lost 3 bases, V lost 5 bases, and 6 bases had no gene match. CDR1 is SQVTM and CDR2 is ANQGSEA in the germline V gene. The chain's CDR3 is CSVLGQDIGNTIYF. DNA of the CDR3: TGCAGCGTTTTGGGACAGGATATTGGAAACACCATATATTTT.

The genes are TRBV5-6 and TRBJ1-5, with a weak D call TRBD1 (5 bases). V was clipped by 4 bases and J by 1 base, with 12 bases between them. Germline-derived CDR1 and CDR2 are SGHDT and YYEEEE. CDR3 length equals 15 residues. DNA of the CDR3: TGTGCCAGCAGCCTGCGGGGGGGGAGCAATCAGCCCCAGCATTTT. Translated, it gives CASSLRGGSNQPQHF.

This sequence joins TRBV7-9 and TRBJ1-5; D gene unclear. V lost 1 base and J 5 bases, leaving 21 bases between the germline ends. This CDR3 spans 18 amino acids. CDR1 is SEHNR, CDR2 FQNEAQ, per germline (reference sequence). As DNA, the CDR3 is TGTGCCAGCAGCTTAGTCTACGGAATGGCAGAGAGGGATCAGCCCCAGCATTTT. This translates into CASSLVYGMAERDQPQHF.

The chain is built from TRBV11-2 and TRBJ2-3; the match to TRBD1 covers 8 bases. V trimming: 6 bases; J trimming: 2 bases; junction bases outside the gene matches: 7. Germline-derived CDR1 and CDR2 are SGHAT and FQNNGV. The CDR3 has 15 residues. For the CDR3, the DNA is TGTGCCAGCAGTCGGACAGGGTCCGACACAGATACGCAGTATTTT. Its translation: CASSRTGSDTDTQYF.

This clone has a single count. The CDR3 nucleotides read TGTGCCAGCAGCTTAGCGCTGGGACAGGGGTCTCCCGAAGCTTTCTTT. It is translated as CASSLALGQGSPEAFF. The chain links TRBV7-9 to TRBJ1-1; TRBD1 aligns across 10 bases. This CDR3 has 16 residues. Trimming removed 0 bases from V and 8 bases from J; junction bases left unmatched: 9. Germline lookup yields CDR1 SEHNR and CDR2 FQNEAQ (reference sequence).

The V and J genes are TRBV6-5 and TRBJ1-6; D remains unclear. CDR3 length: 16 residues. Germline lookup yields CDR1 MNHEY and CDR2 SVGAGI. Trimming left V 0 bases short and J 8 bases short, with 14 bases between. DNA of the CDR3: TGTGCCAGCAGTTACTCGAGGGCAAATCGTGATTCACCCCTCCACTTT. Amino acids: CASSYSRANRDSPLHF.

The chain carries TRBV30 and TRBJ2-7; TRBD1 is a possible D gene (5 bases). The V gene's germline CDR1 is GTSNPN and CDR2 SVGIG (reference sequence). This CDR3 contains 12 residues. The ends were cut back, 1 base at V and 2 bases at J, with 6 bases in the middle. Here the CDR3 DNA reads TGTGCCTGGAGTGACAGGCCCTACGAGCAGTACTTC. This encodes CAWSDRPYEQYF.

The V and J genes are TRBV6-5 and TRBJ1-6, with D perhaps matching TRBD1 (5 bases). V was clipped by 0 bases and J by 7 bases, with 10 bases between them. Per the germline V gene, CDR1 is MNHEY and CDR2 is SVGAGI. The CDR3 loop spans 15 amino acids. The CDR3 DNA reads TGTGCCAGCAGTTACTCGACGAACAGGAATTCACCCCTCCACTTT. It specifies CASSYSTNRNSPLHF.

This clone was recorded a few times. This chain joins TRBV5-4 and TRBJ1-1; 8 nucleotides line up with TRBD1. From germline, CDR1 is SGHNT and CDR2 YYREEE (reference sequence). The CDR3 has 16 amino acids. With V trimmed by 0 bases and J by 4 bases, 8 bases remained unmatched. In DNA, the CDR3 is TGTGCCAGCAGCTTGGGACCCGACAGGGGTGTCACTGAAGCTTTCTTT. Its protein product is CASSLGPDRGVTEAFF.

The sample holds one count of this clone. V gene TRBV19 combines with J gene TRBJ2-1; TRBD1 matches 9 bases. The CDR3 contains 15 residues. The germline CDR1 and CDR2 sequences are LNHDA and SQIVND (reference sequence). V shed 6 bases and J 7 bases; nucleotides not matched to a gene: 10. CDR3 in amino acids: CASSKIGTGRNEQFF. The CDR3 DNA follows: TGTGCCAGTAGCAAGATTGGGACAGGGCGGAATGAGCAGTTCTTC.

This clone appeared a single time. The rearrangement uses TRBV7-8 and TRBJ2-3; D remains unclear. CDR3 length: 16 amino acids. Trimming took 5 bases from V and 2 from J, leaving 17 bases between them. CDR1 and CDR2 from the germline V gene are SGHVS and FQNEAQ. CDR3 amino acids: CASSPGSNLITDTQYF. The CDR3 DNA follows: TGTGCCAGCAGCCCCGGGTCCAATTTAATCACAGATACGCAGTATTTT.

This chain connects TRBV5-4 to TRBJ2-7, with TRBD2 as a possible D gene (6 bases). This CDR3 is built from 15 residues. Germline V gene lookup returns CDR1 SGHNT and CDR2 YYREEE (reference sequence). V lost 0 bases and J 3 bases, leaving 13 bases between the germline ends. This chain's CDR3 is CASSLGGVAYYEQYF. In DNA form, the CDR3 reads TGTGCCAGCAGCTTGGGGGGGGTAGCCTACTACGAGCAGTACTTC.

The chain carries TRBV2 and TRBJ1-2; D might be TRBD1 (6 bases). With 4 bases removed from V and 2 bases from J, the gap between germline ends came to 14 bases. The CDR3 covers 15 residues. The germline V gene has CDR1 SNHLY and CDR2 FYNNEI. This chain's CDR3 is CASSGLTGLNYGYTF. The CDR3 nucleotides are TGTGCCAGCAGTGGTTTAACAGGGCTGAACTATGGCTACACCTTC.